The clone carrying this TCR beta chain was detected a few times. No antigen is known for it. CDR3 length: 14 amino acids. From germline, CDR1 is SGHRS and CDR2 YFSETQ. With V trimmed by 4 bases and J by 10 bases, 9 bases remained unmatched. Vbeta (60) and Jbeta (13) primers were used in the PCR. TCRdb's table, derived via immunoSEQ multiplex PCR, lists solely in-frame clones and lacks some. In the table there are some 130,000 clones, 82% of which are singletons. This sample is part of a study of cytomegalovirus exposure and HLA in healthy donors. The study, taken as a whole, reports: Accounts indicate the classifier identified cytomegalovirus status with strong specificity and sensitivity. Donors were assumed by presence/absence analyses to have roughly uniform sequencing depth. In a later analysis, at a false discovery rate of 0.05, 17,000 or so TCR beta sequences were associated with HLA alleles.

This chain uses TRBV5-1 with TRBJ2-3; 10 bases are a match to TRBD2. The TCR comes from a male donor in good health and CMV-seropositive. The sequencing input was PBMCs. The DNA for the CDR3 is TGCGCCAGCAGCCTCCGGCTAGCGGGAGTCTCGCAGTATTTT. Its translation: CASSLRLAGVSQYF.